The T cell receptor beta chain described here comes from a study of CD8 T cells in Susac syndrome. The multiple sclerosis controls consisted of treatment-naive patients with relapsing-remitting disease, either stable or active. Through negative isolation, CD4+ and CD8+ T cells were obtained, while TEMRA cells were enriched using FACS. It was with random hexamers that roughly 0.5 to 1 ug RNA was reverse transcribed. Amplification of TCR beta CDR3 used immunoSEQ multiplex PCR across 54 Vbeta and 13 Jbeta. From the immunoSEQ multiplex PCR reads, TCRdb called clonotypes with MiXCR, one entry per CDR3 protein. This sample has 300,000 to 350,000 distinct CDR3 sequences, with around 90% found just once. Germline assignment: CDR1 SQVTM and CDR2 ANQGSEA. There are 14 residues in the CDR3. V was trimmed by 7 bases and J by 4 bases, leaving 19 bases between them.

The TCR comes from a human donor with multiple sclerosis. The sample comprised CD4+ T cells from PBMCs. The rearrangement joins TRBV29-1 to TRBJ1-1; no clear D gene. The CDR3 DNA reads as TGCAGCGCCGAGGAGAGTCCTACCGGCACTGAAGCTTTCTTT. This codes for CSAEESPTGTEAFF.